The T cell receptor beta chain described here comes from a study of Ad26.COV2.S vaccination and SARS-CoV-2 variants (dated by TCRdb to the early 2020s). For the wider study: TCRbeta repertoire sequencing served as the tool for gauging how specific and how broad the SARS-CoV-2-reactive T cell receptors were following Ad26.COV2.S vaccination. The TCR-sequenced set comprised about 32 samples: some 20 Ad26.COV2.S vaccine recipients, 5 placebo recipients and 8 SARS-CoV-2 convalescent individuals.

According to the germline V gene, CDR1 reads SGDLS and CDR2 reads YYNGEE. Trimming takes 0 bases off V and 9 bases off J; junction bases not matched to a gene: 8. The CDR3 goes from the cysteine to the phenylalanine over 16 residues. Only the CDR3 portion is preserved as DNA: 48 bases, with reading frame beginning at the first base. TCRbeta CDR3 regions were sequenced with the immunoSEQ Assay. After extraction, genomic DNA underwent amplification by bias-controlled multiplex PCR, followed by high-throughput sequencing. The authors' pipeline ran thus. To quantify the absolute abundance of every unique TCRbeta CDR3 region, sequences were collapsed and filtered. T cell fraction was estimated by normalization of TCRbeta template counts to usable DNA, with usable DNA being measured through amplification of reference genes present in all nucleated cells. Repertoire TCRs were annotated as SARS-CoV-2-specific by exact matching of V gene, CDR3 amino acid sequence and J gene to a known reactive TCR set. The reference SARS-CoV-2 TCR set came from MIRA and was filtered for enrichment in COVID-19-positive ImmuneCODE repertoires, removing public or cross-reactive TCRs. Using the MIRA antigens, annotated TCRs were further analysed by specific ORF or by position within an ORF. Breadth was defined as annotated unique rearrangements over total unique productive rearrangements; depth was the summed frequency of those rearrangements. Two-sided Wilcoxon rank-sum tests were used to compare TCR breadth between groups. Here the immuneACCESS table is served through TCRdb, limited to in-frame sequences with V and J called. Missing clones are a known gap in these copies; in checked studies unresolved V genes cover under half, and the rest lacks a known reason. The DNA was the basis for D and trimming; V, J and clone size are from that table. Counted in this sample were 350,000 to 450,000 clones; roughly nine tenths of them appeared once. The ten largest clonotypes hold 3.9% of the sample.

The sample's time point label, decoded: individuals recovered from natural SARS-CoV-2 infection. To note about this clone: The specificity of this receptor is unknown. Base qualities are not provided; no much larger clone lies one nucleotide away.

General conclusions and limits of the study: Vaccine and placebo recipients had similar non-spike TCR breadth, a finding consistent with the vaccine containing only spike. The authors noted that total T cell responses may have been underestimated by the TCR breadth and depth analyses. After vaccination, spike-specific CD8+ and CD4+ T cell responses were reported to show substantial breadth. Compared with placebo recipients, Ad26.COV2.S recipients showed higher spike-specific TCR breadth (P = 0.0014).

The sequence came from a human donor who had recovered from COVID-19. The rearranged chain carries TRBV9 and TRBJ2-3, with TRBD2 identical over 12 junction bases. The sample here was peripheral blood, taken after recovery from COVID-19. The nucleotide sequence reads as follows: TGTGCCAGCAGCGTAGTTACTAGCGGGGGGTCTACGACGCAGTATTTT. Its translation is CASSVVTSGGSTTQYF. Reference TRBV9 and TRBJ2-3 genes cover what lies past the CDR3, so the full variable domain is DSGVTQTPKHLITATGQRVTLRCSPRSGDLSVYWYQQSLDQGLQFLIQYYNGEERAKGNILERFSAQQFPDLHSELNLSSLELGDSALYFCASSVVTSGGSTTQYFGPGTRLTVL.